Listed here is a single T cell receptor beta chain. The data stem from a study of memory CD4+ T cells and cytomegalovirus serostatus. Single viable CD3+CD4+CD8-CD45RO+ cells were sorted as the memory CD4+ T cells. Using immunoSEQ multiplex PCR, the repertoire was profiled, and TCRdb retains in-frame clones only, with some absent. The table lists over 75,000 clones, roughly 80% of them singletons, with less than 4.5% in the top ten. Sequencing was carried out using memory CD4+ T cells from blood. The clonotype originates from an adult in good health and CMV-seropositive.

CDR3 region: CASSFSGSSSYNEQFF. The CDR3 bases are TGTGCCAGCAGCTTCAGCGGTTCGAGCTCCTACAATGAGCAGTTCTTC. The chain has TRBV7-6 and TRBJ2-1, with D possibly being TRBD2 (5 bases). V was trimmed by 3 bases and J by 0 bases, leaving 12 bases between them. Germline V gene lookup returns CDR1 SGHVS and CDR2 FNYEAQ. The length of the CDR3 is 16 residues.